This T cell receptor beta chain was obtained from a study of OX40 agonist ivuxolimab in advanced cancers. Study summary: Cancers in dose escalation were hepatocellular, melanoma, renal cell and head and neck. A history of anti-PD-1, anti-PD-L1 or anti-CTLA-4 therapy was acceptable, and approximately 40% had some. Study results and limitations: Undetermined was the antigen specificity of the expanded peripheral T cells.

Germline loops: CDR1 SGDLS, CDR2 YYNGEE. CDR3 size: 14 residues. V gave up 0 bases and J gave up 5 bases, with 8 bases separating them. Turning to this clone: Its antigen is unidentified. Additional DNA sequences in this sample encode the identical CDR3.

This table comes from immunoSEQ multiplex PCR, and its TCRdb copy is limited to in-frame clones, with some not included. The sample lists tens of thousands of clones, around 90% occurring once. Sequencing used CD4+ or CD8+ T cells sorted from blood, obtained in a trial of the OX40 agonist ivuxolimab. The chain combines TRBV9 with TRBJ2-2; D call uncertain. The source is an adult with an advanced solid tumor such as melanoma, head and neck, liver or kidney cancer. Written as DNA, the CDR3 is TGTGCCAGCAGCGTAGGTGGGGATACCGGGGAGCTGTTTTTT. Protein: CASSVGGDTGELFF.